These 18 T cell receptor beta chains share one sample of origin, sequenced in a study of blood T cell repertoires in COVID-19. Profiled with immunoSEQ multiplex PCR; TCRdb holds only in-frame clones, not every one. In the table there are over 350,000 clones, approximately 90% of which are singletons. The sequencing input was PBMCs or T cells enriched from blood (not recorded which). The receptors were gathered from a woman between 18 and 29 years old with acute COVID-19.

The V and J genes are TRBV27 and TRBJ1-5; D is perhaps TRBD1 (6 bases). The V gene lost 8 bases and the J gene lost 2 bases, with 19 bases spanning the gap. Germline V gene lookup returns CDR1 MNHEY and CDR2 SMNVEV (reference sequence). The CDR3 contains 16 residues. CDR3 DNA sequence: TGTGCCAGCGCCGTTACAGGGAAAGCGGGCAATCAGCCCCAGCATTTT. It translates to CASAVTGKAGNQPQHF.

This clone appeared a single time. The CDR3 loop reads CASSLRDRYGYTF. The CDR3 bases are TGTGCCAGCAGCCTAAGGGACAGGTATGGCTACACCTTC. The chain links TRBV7-2 to TRBJ1-2; TRBD1 matches 8 bases. V trimming: 5 bases; J trimming: 5 bases; junction bases outside the gene matches: 4. Germline values: CDR1 SGHTA, CDR2 FQGNSA. There are 13 residues in the CDR3.

This clone came up once. This chain connects TRBV19 to TRBJ2-5, with D possibly being TRBD2 (5 bases). V gave up 3 bases and J gave up 2 bases, with 10 bases separating them. The germline V gene encodes CDR1 LNHDA and CDR2 SQIVND (reference sequence). The length of the CDR3 is 14 residues. CDR3 loop: CASSILAMQETQYF. The CDR3 DNA reads as TGTGCCAGTAGTATCCTAGCCATGCAAGAGACCCAGTACTTC.

The J gene is TRBJ1-6, the V gene TRBV4-1; 8 bases agree with TRBD1. V was clipped by 3 bases and J by 8 bases; unmatched bases: 6. CDR1 and CDR2 from the germline V gene are MGHRA and YSYEKL. The CDR3 is 15 residues long. CDR3 amino acids: CASSQARQGYSPLHF. DNA of the CDR3: TGCGCCAGCAGCCAGGCCAGACAGGGGTATTCACCCCTCCACTTT.

The chain uses TRBV5-5 and TRBJ2-7; D remains ambiguous. The CDR3 totals 13 residues. Germline V gene data show CDR1 as SGHKS and CDR2 as YYEKEE (reference sequence). Trimming pared 2 bases from V and 0 bases from J, leaving 6 bases between. The CDR3: CASSLYYSYEQYF. The CDR3, as DNA: TGTGCCAGCAGCTTATACTACTCCTACGAGCAGTACTTC.

The chain employs TRBV29-1 and TRBJ2-5; 12 nucleotides line up with TRBD2. V shed 7 bases, J shed 9 bases, and the junction held 15 bases outside the gene matches. The V gene's germline CDR1 is SQVTM and CDR2 ANQGSEA. The CDR3 contains 15 residues. In DNA form, the CDR3 reads TGCAGCGGCAAACTAGCGGGGGGCCCCGGGGGGGCCCAGTACTTC. Protein: CSGKLAGGPGGAQYF.

The genes are TRBV6-2 or TRBV6-3 and TRBJ2-1, with 10 bases identical to TRBD2. The CDR3 contains 12 residues. With 2 bases clipped from V and 12 bases from J, the junction kept 1 base outside the gene matches. CDR1 MNHEY and CDR2 SVGEGT come from the germline V gene. CDR3 bases: TGTGCCAGCAGTTACATAGCGGGAGGGCAGTTCTTC. The encoded protein is CASSYIAGGQFF.

The chain recombines TRBV7-9 with TRBJ2-5; the D gene is possibly TRBD1 (5 bases). The ends were cut back, 11 bases at V and 10 bases at J, with 11 bases in the middle. Per germline, CDR1 SEHNR and CDR2 FQNEAQ (reference sequence). CDR3 length: 9 residues. CDR3: CAQGRFQYF. CDR3 in DNA: TGTGCCCAGGGCAGGTTCCAGTACTTC.

The gene calls are TRBV6-4 and TRBJ2-5; the D is unclear. CDR3 length equals 14 residues. Germline CDR1 reads MRHNA; CDR2 reads SNTAGT. V was clipped by 0 bases and J by 3 bases, with 8 bases between them. The CDR3 DNA follows: TGTGCCAGCAGTGACTCGAGTCGCGAAGAGACCCAGTACTTC. It encodes CASSDSSREETQYF.

The J gene is TRBJ1-5, the V gene TRBV28, with 10 bases aligning to TRBD1. The CDR3 is made up of 17 amino acids. Germline values: CDR1 MDHEN, CDR2 SYDVKM. Unmatched junction bases numbered 12, after V lost 4 bases and J lost 6 bases. The CDR3 DNA reads as TGTGCCAGCAGTTCTAAAAACGACAGGGGGCTGAGTCAGCCCCAGCATTTT. This codes for CASSSKNDRGLSQPQHF.

The J gene is TRBJ2-7, the V gene TRBV28, with a weak D call TRBD1 (5 bases). This CDR3 has 13 residues. Per germline, CDR1 MDHEN and CDR2 SYDVKM. Trimming shortened V by 6 bases and J by 0 bases, and 9 bases separated the two germline ends. CDR3 nucleotides: TGTGCCAGCAGGGGGCAAAGCTCCTACGAGCAGTACTTC. The encoded protein is CASRGQSSYEQYF.

The genes are TRBV5-6 and TRBJ2-7; TRBD2 matches 7 bases. V shed 2 bases, J shed 2 bases, and the junction held 7 bases outside the gene matches. This CDR3 spans 15 amino acids. Germline-derived CDR1 and CDR2 are SGHDT and YYEEEE. CDR3 coding DNA: TGTGCCAGCAGCTTCGGAGGGAGGGTCCCCTACGAGCAGTACTTC. Encoded protein: CASSFGGRVPYEQYF.

V is TRBV25-1 and J is TRBJ1-2; D call uncertain. This CDR3 has 11 amino acids. Germline V gives CDR1 MGHDK, CDR2 SYGVNS. The germline V and J ends were trimmed by 6 bases and 6 bases, with 8 bases remaining between them. CDR3 amino acids: CASRQRDGYTF. In nucleotides, the CDR3 is TGTGCCAGCAGACAACGGGATGGCTACACCTTC.

V usage is TRBV10-3 and J usage is TRBJ1-3; D is undetermined. The CDR3 is 17 amino acids. CDR1 is ENHRY and CDR2 is SYGVKD in the germline V gene. The V end was cut by 3 bases, the J end by 2 bases, with 17 bases between. The CDR3 nucleotides read TGTGCCATCAGTGATTCGCGACTGACCGGTACTGGAAACACCATATATTTT. Translated, it gives CAISDSRLTGTGNTIYF.

V is TRBV9 and J is TRBJ1-2, with 11 nucleotides matching TRBD1. From germline, CDR1 is SGDLS and CDR2 YYNGEE. CDR3 length: 15 residues. Trimming at V came to 4 bases and at J to 8 bases, leaving 10 bases not matched to a gene. The CDR3 reads CASSKDRGRLRGYTF. The CDR3 nucleotides read TGTGCCAGCAGCAAGGACAGGGGGCGCCTTAGGGGCTACACCTTC.

The chain couples TRBV11-2 to TRBJ1-1; 10 bases agree with TRBD1. This CDR3 is built from 15 residues. V lost 6 bases and J lost 9; bases outside the gene matches: 13. Germline V gene sequence: CDR1 SGHAT, CDR2 FQNNGV. The CDR3 nucleotides are TGTGCCAGCAGGAGGGAAGACGGGACAGGGGTTAAAGCTTTCTTT. Protein product: CASRREDGTGVKAFF.

The chain recombines TRBV10-2 with TRBJ2-1; 10 nucleotides line up with TRBD1. CDR1 and CDR2 (germline): WSHSY, SAAADI. This CDR3 is 14 amino acids long. V shed 10 bases and J 7 bases; nucleotides not matched to a gene: 10. CDR3 residues: CAITGTGVGNEQFF. The CDR3 DNA is TGCGCCATTACTGGGACAGGGGTTGGGAATGAGCAGTTCTTC.

CDR3 in DNA: TGTGCCAGTAGTATAGACCGACAGGGGTCGACTGAAGCTTTCTTT. This codes for CASSIDRQGSTEAFF. The V and J genes are TRBV19 and TRBJ1-1; 8 bases agree with TRBD1. The germline V gene has CDR1 LNHDA and CDR2 SQIVND (reference sequence). CDR3 length equals 15 residues. Trimming cost V 0 bases and J 5 bases; bases outside gene matches: 5. Combining the CDR3 with reference TRBV19 and TRBJ1-1 gives the whole variable domain DGGITQSPKYLFRKEGQNVTLSCEQNLNHDAMYWYRQDPGQGLRLIYYSQIVNDFQKGDIAEGYSVSREKKESFPLTVTSAQKNPTAFYLCASSIDRQGSTEAFFGQGTRLTVV.